The 4 T cell receptor beta chains listed next were all sequenced from one sample in a study of cytomegalovirus exposure and HLA in healthy donors. A multiplex PCR was run with 60 Vbeta primers and 13 Jbeta primers. Assay: immunoSEQ multiplex PCR; the TCRdb copy retains only in-frame clones and omits some. The data contain roughly 140,000 clones, more than 75% of them seen just once; the ten biggest clones take up 3.5% to 4.5%. Source material: PBMCs. These receptors were collected from a human donor in good health.

This clone was seen a handful of times. The chain recombines TRBV11-3 with TRBJ1-6; D ambiguous. The CDR3 length is 13 residues. Looked up from germline, CDR1 is SGHNT and CDR2 is YENEEA. With 8 bases removed from V and 8 bases from J, the gap between germline ends came to 13 bases. The CDR3 DNA is TGTGCCAGCGGGAGGTCCGGAGATTCACCCCTCCACTTT. As protein: CASGRSGDSPLHF.

The chain is built from TRBV5-4 and TRBJ2-5, with TRBD2 as a possible D gene (5 bases). Germline lookup yields CDR1 SGHNT and CDR2 YYREEE (reference sequence). V gave up 6 bases and J gave up 5 bases, with 17 bases separating them. The CDR3 runs 14 residues. The CDR3 sequence: CASKARLLEETQYF. Here the CDR3 DNA reads TGTGCCAGCAAGGCTCGCTTACTAGAGGAGACCCAGTACTTC. Drawing the rest from reference TRBV5-4 and TRBJ2-5, the complete variable domain is ETGVTQSPTHLIKTRGQQVTLRCSSQSGHNTVSWYQQALGQGPQFIFQYYREEENGRGNFPPRFSGLQFPNYSSELNVNALELDDSALYLCASKARLLEETQYFGPGTRLLVL.

The V call is TRBV30, the J call TRBJ1-2, with D perhaps TRBD1 (5 bases). Trimming left V 2 bases short and J 8 bases short, with 18 bases between. The germline V gene has CDR1 GTSNPN and CDR2 SVGIG (reference sequence). This CDR3 is built from 14 residues. The CDR3 spells CAWSLLRDSGGYTF. The CDR3 DNA reads as TGTGCCTGGAGTCTACTCCGGGACTCAGGGGGCTACACCTTC.

This clone has at least ten counts. This chain connects TRBV4-1 to TRBJ1-6; tentative D call: TRBD1 (5 bases). CDR1 and CDR2 (germline): MGHRA, YSYEKL. Trimming took 0 bases from V and 8 from J, leaving 11 bases between them. This CDR3 has 15 residues. The CDR3 DNA is TGCGCCAGCAGCCAAGAGGACACTACCTATTCACCCCTCCACTTT. As protein: CASSQEDTTYSPLHF.